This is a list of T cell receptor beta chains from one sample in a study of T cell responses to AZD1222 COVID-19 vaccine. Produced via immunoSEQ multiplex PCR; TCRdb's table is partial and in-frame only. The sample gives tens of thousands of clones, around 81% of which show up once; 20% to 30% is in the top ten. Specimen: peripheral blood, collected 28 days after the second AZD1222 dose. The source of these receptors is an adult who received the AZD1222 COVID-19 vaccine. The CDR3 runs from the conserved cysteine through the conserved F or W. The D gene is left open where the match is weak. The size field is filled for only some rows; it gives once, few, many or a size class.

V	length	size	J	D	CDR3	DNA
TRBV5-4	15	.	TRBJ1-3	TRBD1	CASSHDRGLGNTIYF	TGTGCCAGCAGCCACGACAGGGGGCTAGGAAACACCATATATTTT
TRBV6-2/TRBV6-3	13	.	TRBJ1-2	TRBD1	CASSRDRFDGYTF	TGTGCCAGCAGTAGGGACAGGTTCGATGGCTACACCTTC
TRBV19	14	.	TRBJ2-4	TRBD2	CASSIGTSGNIQYF	TGTGCCAGTAGTATTGGGACTAGCGGAAACATTCAGTACTTC
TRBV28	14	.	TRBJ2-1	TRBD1	CASTQGARYNEQFF	TGTGCCAGCACCCAGGGGGCTCGATACAATGAGCAGTTCTTC
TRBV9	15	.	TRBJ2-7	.	CASSGNSGTTYEQYF	TGTGCCAGCAGCGGAAACTCCGGGACGACATACGAGCAGTACTTC
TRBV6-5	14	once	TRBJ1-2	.	CASSYSTQNYGYTF	TGTGCCAGCAGTTACTCCACCCAGAACTATGGCTACACCTTC
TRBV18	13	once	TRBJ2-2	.	CASASRGSGELFF	TGTGCCAGCGCATCCCGAGGGTCCGGGGAGCTGTTTTTT
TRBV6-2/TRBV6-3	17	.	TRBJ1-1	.	CASSYSRRGQYRAEAFF	TGTGCCAGCAGTTACTCCCGCAGGGGCCAATATCGAGCTGAAGCTTTCTTT
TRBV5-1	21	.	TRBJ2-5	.	CASSHPRGVTHGTAYQETQYF	TGCGCCAGCAGCCATCCTAGGGGGGTAACTCACGGGACAGCTTACCAAGAGACCCAGTACTTC
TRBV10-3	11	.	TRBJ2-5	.	CAISEQETQYF	TGTGCCATCAGTGAGCAAGAGACCCAGTACTTC
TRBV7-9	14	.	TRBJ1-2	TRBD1	CASSFSGGAGGYTF	TGTGCCAGCAGCTTTTCAGGGGGCGCAGGAGGCTACACCTTC
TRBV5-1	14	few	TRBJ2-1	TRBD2	CASKRGEADYEQFF	TGCGCCAGCAAACGGGGGGAGGCCGACTATGAGCAGTTCTTC
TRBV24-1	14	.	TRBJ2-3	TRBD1	CATSDRTGPDTQYF	TGTGCCACCAGTGATCGGACAGGGCCAGATACGCAGTATTTT
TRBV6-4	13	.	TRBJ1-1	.	CASSDSANTEAFF	TGTGCCAGCAGTGACAGCGCGAACACTGAAGCTTTCTTT
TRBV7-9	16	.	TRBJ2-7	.	CASSPSAGTDLYEQYF	TGTGCCAGCAGCCCGAGTGCCGGGACGGACCTTTACGAGCAGTACTTC
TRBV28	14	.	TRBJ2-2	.	CASRTGQNTGELFF	TGTGCCAGCAGGACGGGGCAGAACACCGGGGAGCTGTTTTTT
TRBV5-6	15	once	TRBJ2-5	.	CASSLGMLRVETQYF	TGTGCCAGCAGCTTGGGGATGCTCAGAGTGGAGACCCAGTACTTC
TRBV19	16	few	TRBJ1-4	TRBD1	CASSIDANRGSEKLFF	TGTGCCAGTAGTATAGATGCGAACAGGGGGAGTGAAAAACTGTTTTTT
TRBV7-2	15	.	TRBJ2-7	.	CASSLVGVSSYEQYF	TGTGCCAGCAGCCTTGTGGGGGTAAGCTCCTACGAGCAGTACTTC
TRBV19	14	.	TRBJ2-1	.	CASNLLGSYNEQFF	TGTGCCAGTAACCTCCTTGGGTCCTACAATGAGCAGTTCTTC
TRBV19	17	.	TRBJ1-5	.	CASSRPLTGTNDQPQHF	TGTGCCAGTAGTCGCCCTCTGACCGGGACAAATGATCAGCCCCAGCATTTT
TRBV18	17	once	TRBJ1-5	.	CASSPFRTADSNQPQHF	TGTGCCAGCTCACCATTCCGGACGGCCGATAGCAATCAGCCCCAGCATTTT
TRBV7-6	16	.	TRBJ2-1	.	CASSSRQAAGYNEQFF	TGTGCCAGCAGCTCAAGACAGGCGGCGGGGTACAATGAGCAGTTCTTC
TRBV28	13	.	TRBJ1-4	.	CASSWGASEKLFF	TGTGCCAGCAGTTGGGGCGCGAGTGAAAAACTGTTTTTT
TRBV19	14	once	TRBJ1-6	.	CASRPGQSNSPLHF	TGTGCCAGTAGGCCCGGACAGAGTAATTCACCCCTCCACTTT
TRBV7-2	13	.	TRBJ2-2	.	CASTGGYTGELFF	TGTGCCAGCACGGGGGGCTACACCGGGGAGCTGTTTTTT
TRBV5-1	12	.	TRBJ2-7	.	CASSPGAYEQYF	TGCGCCAGCAGCCCGGGGGCCTACGAGCAGTACTTC
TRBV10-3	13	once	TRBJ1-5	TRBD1	CAIRPGQTQPQHF	TGTGCCATCAGACCGGGACAGACTCAGCCCCAGCATTTT
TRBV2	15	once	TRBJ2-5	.	CASSVWSGRQETQYF	TGTGCCAGCAGTGTCTGGTCGGGACGGCAAGAGACCCAGTACTTC
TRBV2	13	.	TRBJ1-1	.	CASRGEQNTEAFF	TGTGCCAGCAGGGGAGAACAGAACACTGAAGCTTTCTTT
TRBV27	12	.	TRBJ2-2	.	CASSFLTGELFF	TGTGCCAGCAGTTTCCTCACCGGGGAGCTGTTTTTT
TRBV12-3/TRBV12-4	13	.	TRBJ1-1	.	CATPTGKNTEAFF	TGTGCCACTCCTACAGGAAAGAACACTGAAGCTTTCTTT
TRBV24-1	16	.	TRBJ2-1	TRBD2	CATSDLRSGSYNEQFF	TGTGCCACCAGTGATTTGCGTAGCGGGAGCTACAATGAGCAGTTCTTC